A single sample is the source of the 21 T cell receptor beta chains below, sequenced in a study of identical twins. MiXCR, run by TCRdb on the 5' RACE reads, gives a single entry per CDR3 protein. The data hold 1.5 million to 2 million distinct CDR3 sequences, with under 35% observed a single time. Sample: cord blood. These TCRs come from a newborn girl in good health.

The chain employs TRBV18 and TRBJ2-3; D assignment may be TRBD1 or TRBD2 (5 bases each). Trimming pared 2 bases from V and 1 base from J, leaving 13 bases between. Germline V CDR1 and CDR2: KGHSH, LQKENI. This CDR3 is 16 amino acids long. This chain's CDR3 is CASSPVGVVRTDTQYF. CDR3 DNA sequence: TGTGCCAGCTCACCAGTGGGGGTCGTTCGCACAGATACGCAGTATTTT.

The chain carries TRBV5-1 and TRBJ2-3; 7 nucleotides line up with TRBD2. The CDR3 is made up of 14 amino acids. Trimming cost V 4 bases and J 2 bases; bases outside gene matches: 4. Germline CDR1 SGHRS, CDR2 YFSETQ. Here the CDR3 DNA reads TGCGCCAGCAGCACCACTAGCGCCACAGATACGCAGTATTTT. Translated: CASSTTSATDTQYF.

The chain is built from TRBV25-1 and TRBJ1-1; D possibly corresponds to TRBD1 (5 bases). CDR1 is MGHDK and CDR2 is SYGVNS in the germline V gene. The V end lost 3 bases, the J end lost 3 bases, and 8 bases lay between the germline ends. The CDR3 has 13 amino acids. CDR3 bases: TGTGCCAGCAGTGACGGGGCTCACACTGAAGCTTTCTTT. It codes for CASSDGAHTEAFF.

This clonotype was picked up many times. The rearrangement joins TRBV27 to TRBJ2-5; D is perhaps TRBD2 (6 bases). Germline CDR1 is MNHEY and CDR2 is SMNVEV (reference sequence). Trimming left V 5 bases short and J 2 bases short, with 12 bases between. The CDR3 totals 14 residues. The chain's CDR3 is CASSPLAPQETQYF. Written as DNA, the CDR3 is TGTGCCAGCAGTCCTCTAGCGCCACAAGAGACCCAGTACTTC.

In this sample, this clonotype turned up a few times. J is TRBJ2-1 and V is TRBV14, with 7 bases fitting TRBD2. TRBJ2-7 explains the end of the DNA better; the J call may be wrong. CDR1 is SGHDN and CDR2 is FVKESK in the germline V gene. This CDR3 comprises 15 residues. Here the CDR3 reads CASSYSGLSYNEQYF. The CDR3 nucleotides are TGTGCCAGCAGCTATAGCGGGTTGTCCTACAATGAGCAGTACTTC.

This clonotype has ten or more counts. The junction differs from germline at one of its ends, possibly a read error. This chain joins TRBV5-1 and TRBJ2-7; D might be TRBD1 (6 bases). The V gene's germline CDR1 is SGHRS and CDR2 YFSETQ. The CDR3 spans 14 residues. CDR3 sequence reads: CASSSGTYSYEQYF. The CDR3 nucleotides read TGTGCCAGCAGCTCCGGGACATACTCCTACGAGCAGTACTTC.

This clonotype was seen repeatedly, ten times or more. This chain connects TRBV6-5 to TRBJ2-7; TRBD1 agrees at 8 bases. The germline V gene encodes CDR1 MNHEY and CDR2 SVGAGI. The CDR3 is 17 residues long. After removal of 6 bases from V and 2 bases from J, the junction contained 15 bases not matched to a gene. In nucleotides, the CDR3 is TGTGCCAGCAGATTAACTCCACGGACAGGGCCTACCTACGAGCAGTACTTC. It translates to CASRLTPRTGPTYEQYF.

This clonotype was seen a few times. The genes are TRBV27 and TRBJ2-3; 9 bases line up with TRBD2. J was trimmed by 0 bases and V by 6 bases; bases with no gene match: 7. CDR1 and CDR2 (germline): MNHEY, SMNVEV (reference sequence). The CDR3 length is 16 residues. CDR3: CASRPTSGPSTDTQYF. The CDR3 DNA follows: TGTGCCAGCAGGCCCACTAGCGGGCCTAGCACAGATACGCAGTATTTT.

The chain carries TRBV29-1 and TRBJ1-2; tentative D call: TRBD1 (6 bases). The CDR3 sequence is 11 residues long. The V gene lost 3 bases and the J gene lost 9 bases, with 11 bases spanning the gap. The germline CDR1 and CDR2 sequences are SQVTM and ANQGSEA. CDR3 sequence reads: CSVDGTSSYTF. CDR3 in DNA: TGCAGCGTTGACGGGACAAGTAGCTACACCTTC.

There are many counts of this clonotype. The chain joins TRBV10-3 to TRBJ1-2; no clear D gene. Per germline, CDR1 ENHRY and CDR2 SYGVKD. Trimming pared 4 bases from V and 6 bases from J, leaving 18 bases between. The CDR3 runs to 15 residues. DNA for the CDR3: TGTGCCATCAGTGCGGGAATGAATGCAAGGCATGGCTACACCTTC. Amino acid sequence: CAISAGMNARHGYTF.

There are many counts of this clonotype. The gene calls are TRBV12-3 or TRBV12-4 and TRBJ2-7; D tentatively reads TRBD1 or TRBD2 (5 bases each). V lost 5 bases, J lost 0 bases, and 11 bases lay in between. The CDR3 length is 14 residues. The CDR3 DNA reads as TGTGCCAGCAGTCCTACCGGGGCCTCCTACGAGCAGTACTTC. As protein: CASSPTGASYEQYF.

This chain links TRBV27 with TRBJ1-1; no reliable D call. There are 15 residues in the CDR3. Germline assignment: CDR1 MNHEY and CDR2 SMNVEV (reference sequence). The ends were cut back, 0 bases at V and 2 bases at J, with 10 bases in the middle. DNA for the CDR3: TGTGCCAGCAGTTTATCGCGCCACCCAAACACTGAAGCTTTCTTT. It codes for CASSLSRHPNTEAFF.

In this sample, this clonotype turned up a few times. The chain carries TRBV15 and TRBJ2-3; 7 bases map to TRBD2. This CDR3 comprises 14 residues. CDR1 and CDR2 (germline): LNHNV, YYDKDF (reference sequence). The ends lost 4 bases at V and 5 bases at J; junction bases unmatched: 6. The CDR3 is CATSTGLELDTQYF. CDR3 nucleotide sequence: TGTGCCACCAGCACCGGACTAGAGCTAGATACGCAGTATTTT.

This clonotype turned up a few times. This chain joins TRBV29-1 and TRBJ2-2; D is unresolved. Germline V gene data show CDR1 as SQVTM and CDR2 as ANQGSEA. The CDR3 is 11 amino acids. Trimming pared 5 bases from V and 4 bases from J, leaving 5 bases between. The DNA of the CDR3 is TGCAGCGTTCGTGTCACCGGGGAGCTGTTTTTT. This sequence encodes CSVRVTGELFF.

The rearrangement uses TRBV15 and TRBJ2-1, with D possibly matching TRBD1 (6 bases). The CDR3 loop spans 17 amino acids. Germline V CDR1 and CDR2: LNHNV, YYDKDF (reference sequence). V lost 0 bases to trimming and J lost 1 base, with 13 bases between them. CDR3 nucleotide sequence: TGTGCCACCAGCAGAGACCGGACAGCGTTATCCTACAATGAGCAGTTCTTC. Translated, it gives CATSRDRTALSYNEQFF. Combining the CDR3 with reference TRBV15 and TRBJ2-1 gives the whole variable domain DAMVIQNPRYQVTQFGKPVTLSCSQTLNHNVMYWYQQKSSQAPKLLFHYYDKDFNNEADTPDNFQSRRPNTSFCFLDIRSPGLGDTAMYLCATSRDRTALSYNEQFFGPGTRLTVL.

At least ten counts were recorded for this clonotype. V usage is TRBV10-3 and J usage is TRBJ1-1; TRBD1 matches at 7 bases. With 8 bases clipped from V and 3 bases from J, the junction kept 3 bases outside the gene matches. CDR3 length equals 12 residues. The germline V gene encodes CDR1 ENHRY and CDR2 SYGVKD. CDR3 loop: CAISGTDTEAFF. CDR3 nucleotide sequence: TGTGCCATCTCGGGGACAGACACTGAAGCTTTCTTT.

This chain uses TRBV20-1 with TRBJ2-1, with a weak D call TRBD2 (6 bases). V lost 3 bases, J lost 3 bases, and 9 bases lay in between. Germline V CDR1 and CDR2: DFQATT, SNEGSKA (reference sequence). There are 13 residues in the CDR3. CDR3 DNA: TGCAGTGCTAGCCCGGGAGACTACAATGAGCAGTTCTTC. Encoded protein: CSASPGDYNEQFF.

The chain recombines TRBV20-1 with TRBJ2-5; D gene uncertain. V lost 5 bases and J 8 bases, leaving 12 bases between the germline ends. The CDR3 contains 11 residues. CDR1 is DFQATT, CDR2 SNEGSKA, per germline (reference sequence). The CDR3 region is CSAQLAGTQYF. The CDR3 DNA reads TGCAGTGCTCAATTAGCAGGAACCCAGTACTTC.

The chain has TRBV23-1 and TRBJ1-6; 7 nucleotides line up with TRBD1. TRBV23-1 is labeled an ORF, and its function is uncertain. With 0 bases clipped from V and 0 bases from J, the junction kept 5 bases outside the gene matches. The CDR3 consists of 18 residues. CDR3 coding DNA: TGCGCCAGCAGTCAATCGGAGGGGGCGGGCTCCTATAATTCACCCCTCCACTTT. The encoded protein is CASSQSEGAGSYNSPLHF.

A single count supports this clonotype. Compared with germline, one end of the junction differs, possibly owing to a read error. This CDR3 is CASSHGTRTYNKQFF. Here the CDR3 DNA reads TGCGCCAGCAGCCACGGGACAAGGACCTACAATAAGCAGTTCTTC. This chain uses TRBV4-1 with TRBJ2-1; TRBD1 might be the D (6 bases). Germline lookup yields CDR1 MGHRA and CDR2 YSYEKL. This CDR3 has 15 amino acids.

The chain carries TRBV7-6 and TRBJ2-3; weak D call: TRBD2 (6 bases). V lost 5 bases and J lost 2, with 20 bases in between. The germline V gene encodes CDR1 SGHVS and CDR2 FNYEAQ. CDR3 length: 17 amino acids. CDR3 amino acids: CASSPGLSLLSTDTQYF. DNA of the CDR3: TGTGCCAGCAGCCCCGGACTATCCCTCCTCTCCACAGATACGCAGTATTTT.